These 15 T cell receptor beta chains were sequenced from one sample in a study of OX40 agonist ivuxolimab in advanced cancers. Generated by immunoSEQ multiplex PCR, the TCRdb table keeps only in-frame clones and is missing some. The data hold tens of thousands of clones, with just under 90% observed a single time. Sequences were derived from CD4+ or CD8+ T cells sorted from blood, sampled in a trial of the OX40 agonist ivuxolimab. The receptor set was obtained from an adult with an advanced solid tumor such as melanoma, head and neck, liver or kidney cancer.

V and J are TRBV11-2 and TRBJ2-2; a possible D gene is TRBD1 (6 bases). V lost 2 bases, J lost 2 bases, and 18 bases lay in between. CDR1 is SGHAT, CDR2 FQNNGV, per germline. The CDR3 has 18 amino acids. CDR3 nucleotides: TGTGCCAGCAGCTTAACCCAAATGAGGACAGAAAACACCGGGGAGCTGTTTTTT. It codes for CASSLTQMRTENTGELFF.

This chain links TRBV6-4 with TRBJ1-5, with D uncertain. The CDR3 sequence is 13 residues long. The ends were cut back, 3 bases at V and 1 base at J, with 4 bases in the middle. From germline, CDR1 is MRHNA and CDR2 SNTAGT. The CDR3 nucleotides are TGTGCCAGCAGTGAAGGGAGCAATCAGCCCCAGCATTTT. Its translation: CASSEGSNQPQHF.

The J gene is TRBJ1-1, the V gene TRBV10-1; TRBD1 aligns across 7 bases. The germline V gene encodes CDR1 WNHNN and CDR2 SYGVQD (reference sequence). This CDR3 contains 15 residues. Trimming at V came to 5 bases and at J to 5 bases, leaving 11 bases not matched to a gene. DNA for the CDR3: TGCGCCAGCAGTCCGACAGGGAGGGTGAGGACTGAAGCTTTCTTT. It translates to CASSPTGRVRTEAFF.

This clone was seen once. V usage is TRBV7-3 and J usage is TRBJ1-1; perhaps TRBD1 as D (5 bases). Trimming took off 5 bases at V and 7 bases at J, with 14 bases between the two ends. The CDR3 consists of 13 residues. Germline V lookup: CDR1 SGHTA, CDR2 FQGTGA. The DNA for the CDR3 is TGTGCCAGCAGCCCGGGGGGAGGACTTGAAGCTTTCTTT. Residues: CASSPGGGLEAFF.

Remarks on this clone: The germline gene is not matched at one end of the junction; a read error may be the cause. The rearrangement uses TRBV6-6 and TRBJ2-3, with D tentatively TRBD2 (5 bases). The CDR3 contains 12 residues. Germline-derived CDR1 and CDR2 are MNHNY and SVGAGI (reference sequence). Here the CDR3 DNA reads TGTGCCAGCAGTTATGTGGGAGATATGCAGTATTTT. Protein product: CASSYVGDMQYF.

The chain is built from TRBV28 and TRBJ2-1; perhaps TRBD2 as D (5 bases). The CDR3 runs to 13 residues. The V and J ends lost 2 bases and 10 bases respectively, with 12 bases between them. From germline, CDR1 is MDHEN and CDR2 SYDVKM. The CDR3 sequence: CASSLINGEEQFF. The CDR3, as DNA: TGTGCCAGCAGTTTAATAAACGGGGAGGAGCAGTTCTTC.

The gene calls are TRBV28 and TRBJ2-7, with D perhaps TRBD1 (5 bases). This CDR3 spans 15 amino acids. Deletions cut 7 bases from V and 0 bases from J, with 16 bases between. In germline, CDR1 is MDHEN, CDR2 SYDVKM. CDR3 coding DNA: TGTGCCAGCACCCCTCAGGGCGCCAGCTCCTACGAGCAGTACTTC. Translating it yields CASTPQGASSYEQYF.

This clone has just a few counts. Here the CDR3 DNA reads TGCGCCAGCAGCGCGAACAGGGGGCACTCCTACGAGCAGTACTTC. It translates to CASSANRGHSYEQYF. The gene calls are TRBV5-1 and TRBJ2-7; the match to TRBD1 covers 9 bases. The CDR3 has 15 amino acids. Germline V gene sequence: CDR1 SGHRS, CDR2 YFSETQ. The V segment lost 4 bases and the J segment 0 bases; nucleotides outside the gene matches: 5.

V usage is TRBV5-4 and J usage is TRBJ2-7, with D perhaps being TRBD1 or TRBD2 (5 bases each). The germline V gene encodes CDR1 SGHNT and CDR2 YYREEE (reference sequence). The germline V and J ends were trimmed by 5 bases and 2 bases, with 11 bases remaining between them. The CDR3 runs to 13 residues. The CDR3 sequence: CASRGTGTYEQYF. CDR3 coding DNA: TGTGCCAGCAGGGGGACCGGTACCTACGAGCAGTACTTC.

In its sample, this clone was seen once. The chain is built from TRBV7-6 and TRBJ2-5; 8 bases align to TRBD1. V was clipped by 5 bases and J by 5 bases; unmatched bases: 10. CDR3 length: 15 amino acids. Germline lookup yields CDR1 SGHVS and CDR2 FNYEAQ. The chain's CDR3 is CASSSKDRVDETQYF. The CDR3 DNA reads as TGTGCCAGCAGCAGTAAGGACAGGGTTGATGAGACCCAGTACTTC.

The chain has TRBV6-1 and TRBJ2-5, with 10 bases lining up with TRBD2. The DNA matches TRBJ2-7 better at its end, which makes the J call doubtful. The CDR3 spans 15 residues. Germline V gene sequence: CDR1 MNHNS, CDR2 SASEGT. CDR3 loop: CASSDRLAGSYEQYF. The CDR3 DNA is TGTGCCAGCAGTGACAGACTAGCGGGCTCCTACGAGCAGTACTTC.

The chain employs TRBV29-1 and TRBJ2-5; tentative D call: TRBD1 (5 bases). CDR3 length: 12 amino acids. From germline, CDR1 is SQVTM and CDR2 ANQGSEA. V was pared by 3 bases and J by 7 bases, with 12 bases between. DNA of the CDR3: TGCAGCGTTGAGGGGCGCAGAGGGACCCAGTACTTC. Translation: CSVEGRRGTQYF.

The DNA of the CDR3 is TGTGCCAGCGTCTCGGGCGCAGGCTATGGCTACACCTTC. Its translation: CASVSGAGYGYTF. This chain links TRBV5-6 with TRBJ1-2; D unclear. V lost 7 bases, J lost 4 bases, and 14 bases lay in between. Germline assignment: CDR1 SGHDT and CDR2 YYEEEE. This CDR3 is 13 amino acids long.

The genes are TRBV7-6 and TRBJ1-2; 7 nucleotides line up with TRBD1. Germline CDR1 and CDR2: SGHVS and FNYEAQ. Germline trimming cut 1 base from V and 7 bases from J; bases unmatched to any gene: 9. The CDR3 has 15 residues. CDR3: CASSLDPRGSRGYTF. The CDR3, as DNA: TGTGCCAGCAGCTTAGATCCCAGGGGGTCCCGTGGCTACACCTTC.

The table lists this clone with a count of one. CDR3 protein: CASSMITGIGNEQFF. CDR3 in DNA: TGTGCCAGTAGTATGATAACAGGGATTGGAAATGAGCAGTTCTTC. J is TRBJ2-1 and V is TRBV19, with D possibly matching TRBD1 (6 bases). Deletions cut 3 bases from V and 7 bases from J, with 16 bases between. The CDR3 spans 15 residues. The V gene's germline CDR1 is LNHDA and CDR2 SQIVND (reference sequence).